These T cell receptor beta chains were read from a single sample in a study of T cell responses to AZD1222 COVID-19 vaccine. Here immunoSEQ multiplex PCR was the method, and the copy in TCRdb shows in-frame clones only, minus some. The sample carries about 72,000 clones, 70% to 90% recorded once. The specimen was peripheral blood, collected on day 0 of AZD1222 vaccination. The source of these receptors is an adult in good health. Each CDR3 is given with its conserved first and last residue. A D gene is named only where the DNA matches it firmly. Rows give clone size only sometimes, using once, few, many, or a class for an expanded clone.

TRBV7-3	-	-	TRBJ2-2	CASSLHANTGELFF	TGTGCCAGCAGCTTACACGCGAACACCGGGGAGCTGTTTTTT
TRBV7-9	-	-	TRBJ2-7	CASSPDGFGEQYF	TGTGCCAGCAGCCCCGACGGGTTCGGGGAGCAGTACTTC
TRBV7-2	-	-	TRBJ1-5	CASRLSGTTSNQPQHF	TGTGCCAGCAGGTTATCAGGGACCACTAGCAATCAGCCCCAGCATTTT
TRBV6-1	-	-	TRBJ1-5	CASSEGGNGNQPQHF	TGTGCCAGCAGTGAAGGGGGGAACGGCAATCAGCCCCAGCATTTT
TRBV19	-	TRBD2	TRBJ2-2	CASSIGGFAGELFF	TGTGCCAGTAGTATCGGGGGGTTCGCCGGGGAGCTGTTTTTT
TRBV16	-	-	TRBJ2-1	CASSQSRQPYNEQFF	TGTGCCAGCAGCCAATCGCGTCAGCCCTACAATGAGCAGTTCTTC
TRBV27	-	TRBD1	TRBJ1-5	CASRQGGFNQPQHF	TGTGCCAGCAGACAAGGGGGCTTCAATCAGCCCCAGCATTTT
TRBV27	-	TRBD2	TRBJ2-1	CASSSTSGRDEQFF	TGTGCCAGCAGTTCGACTAGCGGGCGGGATGAGCAGTTCTTC
TRBV19	-	-	TRBJ2-7	CASSIAGEQYF	TGTGCCAGTAGTATAGCGGGTGAGCAGTACTTC
TRBV7-9	once	TRBD2	TRBJ2-3	CASSLVSGGADTQYF	TGTGCCAGCAGCTTAGTTAGCGGGGGGGCAGATACGCAGTATTTT
TRBV2	-	-	TRBJ2-1	CASSESGSYNEQFF	TGTGCCAGCAGTGAATCGGGAAGCTACAATGAGCAGTTCTTC
TRBV10-3	-	TRBD1	TRBJ1-5	CAISESLDGTGNRGPQHF	TGTGCCATCAGTGAGTCGCTTGATGGGACAGGGAATAGAGGGCCCCAGCATTTT
TRBV5-5	-	-	TRBJ2-1	CASSSLRNEQFF	TGTGCCAGCAGCTCCCTCCGAAATGAGCAGTTCTTC
TRBV7-9	-	TRBD2	TRBJ2-5	CASSLGTSGIQETQYF	TGTGCCAGCAGCTTAGGGACTAGCGGGATCCAAGAGACCCAGTACTTC
TRBV6-4	-	-	TRBJ2-1	CASSDSSSEQFF	TGTGCCAGCAGTGACTCATCGAGTGAGCAGTTCTTC
TRBV4-2	-	-	TRBJ2-1	CASSQSAGDYNEQFF	TGTGCCAGCAGCCAATCGGCAGGGGACTACAATGAGCAGTTCTTC
TRBV11-3	-	-	TRBJ1-1	CASSKQGNTEAFF	TGTGCCAGCAGCAAACAGGGGAACACTGAAGCTTTCTTT
TRBV7-9	once	TRBD1	TRBJ1-2	CASSPQGALGYTF	TGTGCCAGCAGCCCACAGGGGGCGCTTGGCTACACCTTC
TRBV28	-	TRBD2	TRBJ2-6	CASNPGLAASGANVLTF	TGTGCCAGCAACCCGGGACTAGCGGCGTCTGGGGCCAACGTCCTGACTTTC
TRBV28	-	-	TRBJ2-2	CASSGEDRMNTGELFF	TGTGCCAGCAGCGGAGAAGACAGAATGAACACCGGGGAGCTGTTTTTT
TRBV6-5	-	-	TRBJ2-4	CASSYLSGAADIQYF	TGTGCCAGCAGTTACCTCTCCGGGGCCGCGGACATTCAGTACTTC
TRBV30	-	TRBD1	TRBJ2-2	CAWAGGALTGELFF	TGTGCCTGGGCAGGGGGAGCCCTCACCGGGGAGCTGTTTTTT
TRBV6-5	few	TRBD1	TRBJ2-4	CASRLGQGEAIQYF	TGTGCCAGCCGATTGGGACAGGGAGAGGCCATTCAGTACTTC
TRBV12-5	-	-	TRBJ2-1	CASGLYTRNNEQFF	TGTGCTAGTGGTTTATACACGAGAAACAATGAGCAGTTCTTC
TRBV6-5	-	-	TRBJ1-3	CASSYGVAGDTIYF	TGTGCCAGCAGTTACGGGGTCGCGGGTGACACCATATATTTT
TRBV27	-	TRBD2	TRBJ2-1	CASSHGLAGPNEQFF	TGTGCCAGCAGTCATGGACTAGCCGGCCCCAATGAGCAGTTCTTC
TRBV30	-	-	TRBJ2-3	CAWSVRADTQYF	TGTGCCTGGAGTGTAAGGGCCGATACGCAGTATTTT
TRBV2	-	-	TRBJ2-7	CASSEDPSYEQYF	TGTGCCAGCAGTGAAGATCCCAGCTACGAGCAGTACTTC
TRBV2	-	-	TRBJ2-7	CASSVVREGEQYF	TGTGCCAGCAGTGTCGTTAGAGAAGGCGAGCAGTACTTC
TRBV3-1/TRBV3-2	-	-	TRBJ2-3	CASNGGEDTQYF	TGTGCCAGCAATGGAGGGGAAGATACGCAGTATTTT
TRBV2	few	-	TRBJ1-4	CASSEWSTNEKLFF	TGTGCCAGCAGTGAGTGGAGTACTAATGAAAAACTGTTTTTT
TRBV4-3	once	-	TRBJ2-5	CASSQSSATTPQETQYF	TGCGCCAGCAGCCAATCTTCAGCGACTACTCCTCAAGAGACCCAGTACTTC
TRBV7-8	-	-	TRBJ2-3	CASSLGHRDTQYF	TGTGCCAGCAGCTTGGGGCACCGAGATACGCAGTATTTT
TRBV5-1	-	-	TRBJ1-5	CASSLVSNQPQHF	TGCGCCAGCAGCTTGGTTAGCAATCAGCCCCAGCATTTT
TRBV7-3	-	-	TRBJ2-1	CASSLTGGYNEQFF	TGTGCCAGCAGCTTAACGGGGGGCTACAATGAGCAGTTCTTC
TRBV11-2	-	-	TRBJ1-5	CASSLGQINQPQHF	TGTGCCAGCAGCTTAGGACAGATCAATCAGCCCCAGCATTTT
TRBV15	-	-	TRBJ1-4	CATSRELAKATNEKLFF	TGTGCCACCAGCAGAGAACTGGCGAAAGCAACTAATGAAAAACTGTTTTTT
TRBV28	once	TRBD2	TRBJ2-3	CASSYRTSGSTDTQYF	TGTGCCAGCAGCTACCGGACTAGCGGGAGCACAGATACGCAGTATTTT
TRBV7-3	-	TRBD2	TRBJ2-3	CASSSSAGGNTDTQYF	TGTGCCAGCAGCTCCTCTGCGGGGGGCAACACAGATACGCAGTATTTT
TRBV30	once	-	TRBJ1-2	CAWTTAGYGYTF	TGTGCCTGGACGACCGCCGGCTATGGCTACACCTTC
TRBV21-1	-	-	TRBJ2-7	CASSLILPGGGSSYEQYF	TGTGCCAGCAGCCTTATTCTTCCCGGGGGGGGAAGCTCCTACGAGCAGTACTTC
TRBV15	-	-	TRBJ2-7	CATSDGLRTSYEQYF	TGTGCCACCAGCGATGGCCTCAGGACCTCCTACGAGCAGTACTTC
TRBV19	-	-	TRBJ1-4	CASRKTGRNEKLFF	TGTGCCAGTAGGAAGACAGGCCGCAATGAAAAACTGTTTTTT
TRBV11-2	-	-	TRBJ2-7	CASSLSSSRIISYEQYF	TGTGCCAGCAGCTTATCCTCTTCCCGGATCATCTCCTACGAGCAGTACTTC
TRBV10-1	-	-	TRBJ1-3	CASSVTEGHGNTIYF	TGCGCCAGCAGTGTTACAGAGGGGCATGGAAACACCATATATTTT
TRBV24-1	-	-	TRBJ2-3	CATSDPQVDTQYF	TGTGCCACCAGTGATCCACAGGTCGATACGCAGTATTTT
TRBV7-9	-	-	TRBJ2-1	CASSPRDGTDFEQFF	TGTGCCAGCAGCCCCCGGGACGGTACTGACTTTGAGCAGTTCTTC